A selection of T cell receptor beta chains follows, all from one sample in a study of identical twins. One entry per CDR3 protein results from TCRdb running MiXCR on the 5' RACE reads. The sample holds over 500,000 distinct CDR3 sequences; approximately 22% are singletons and the top ten take 0.91%. The same data also contributed to another study, on T cells expressing NK-cell markers.

Sequenced sample: CD4+ T cells sorted from blood. The receptors shown here come from a woman aged 18 to 35 in good health. CDR3s include the opening cysteine and the closing phenylalanine or tryptophan. Fields, in order: D gene, clone size, V gene, J gene, CDR3 DNA, CDR3 protein. The D gene is left open where the match is weak. Not every row has a clone size; where given, it reads once, few, many or a size class.

D: -
size: few
V: TRBV12-5
J: TRBJ2-2
DNA: TGTGCTAGTGGTTTGGCCCTCCCGGCCACCGGGGAGCTGTTTTTT
CDR3: CASGLALPATGELFF

D: -
size: many
V: TRBV6-2/TRBV6-3
J: TRBJ1-1
DNA: TGTGCCAGCAGTTGGTACACTGAAGCTTTCTTT
CDR3: CASSWYTEAFF

D: TRBD2
size: few
V: TRBV5-1
J: TRBJ2-7
DNA: TGCGCCAGCAGCTTGGATAGCGGGGGATACTACGAGCAGTACTTC
CDR3: CASSLDSGGYYEQYF

D: TRBD2
size: few
V: TRBV6-2/TRBV6-3
J: TRBJ2-1
DNA: TGTGCCAGCAGCAGGACTAGCCATTACAATGAGCAGTTCTTC
CDR3: CASSRTSHYNEQFF

D: -
size: -
V: TRBV29-1
J: TRBJ2-6
DNA: TGCAGCGTTGTTGCTGGGGCCAACGTCCTGACTTTC
CDR3: CSVVAGANVLTF

D: -
size: -
V: TRBV6-1
J: TRBJ1-4
DNA: TGTGCCAGCAGTGAAACATTAGGGGGGACAACTAATGAAAAACTGTTTTTT
CDR3: CASSETLGGTTNEKLFF

D: TRBD2
size: -
V: TRBV20-1
J: TRBJ2-7
DNA: TGCAGTGCTAGAGCGGGGGGATTCTACGAGCAGTACTTC
CDR3: CSARAGGFYEQYF

D: -
size: few
V: TRBV5-1
J: TRBJ2-5
DNA: TGCGCCAGCAGCTTGTCAGGACAGCTAGCCGGGGCCCAGTACTTC
CDR3: CASSLSGQLAGAQYF

D: -
size: few
V: TRBV20-1
J: TRBJ2-1
DNA: TGCAGTGCTTCAGGACAGTACAATGAGCAGTTCTTC
CDR3: CSASGQYNEQFF

D: TRBD2
size: -
V: TRBV10-2
J: TRBJ2-3
DNA: TGCGCCGCGACTAGCGGGAGGGCCCGGGAAGATACGCAGTATTTT
CDR3: CAATSGRAREDTQYF

D: -
size: -
V: TRBV3-1
J: TRBJ2-2
DNA: TGTGCCAGCAGCCAAGATGGTGTGCTGGCCGGGGAGCTGTTTTTT
CDR3: CASSQDGVLAGELFF

D: -
size: -
V: TRBV24-1
J: TRBJ2-7
DNA: TGTGCCACCAGTTCTAACCGGGGCCTACAAACCCCCTACGAGCAGTACTTC
CDR3: CATSSNRGLQTPYEQYF

D: -
size: few
V: TRBV29-1
J: TRBJ1-2
DNA: TGCAGCGTTGCCGAACAGGGAGGAGGCTACACCTTC
CDR3: CSVAEQGGGYTF

D: -
size: -
V: TRBV11-2
J: TRBJ1-2
DNA: TGTGCCAGCAGCCACGCCCGGGGTTTTGGAGGCTACACCTTC
CDR3: CASSHARGFGGYTF

D: -
size: -
V: TRBV10-3
J: TRBJ1-1
DNA: TGTGCCATCAGTGAGGAAGGCACTGAAGCTTTCTTT
CDR3: CAISEEGTEAFF

D: -
size: -
V: TRBV18
J: TRBJ2-7
DNA: TGTGCCAGCTCACCTAACAGGGATTCCCACGAGCAGTACTTC
CDR3: CASSPNRDSHEQYF

D: TRBD1
size: many
V: TRBV5-5
J: TRBJ1-2
DNA: TGTGCCAGCAGGTGGCGGACAGGGGATTTCGTTGCAGGCTACACCTTC
CDR3: CASRWRTGDFVAGYTF